Below, 27 T cell receptor beta chains from the same sample are listed, as sequenced in a study of cytomegalovirus exposure and HLA in healthy donors. 13 Jbeta primers and 60 Vbeta primers were used for the PCR. Some clones are missing from TCRdb's copy, which holds only in-frame ones; the method was immunoSEQ multiplex PCR. The data hold 150,000 to 200,000 clones, with about 81% observed a single time. Source material: PBMCs. The origin of the receptors is a girl aged 2 to 10 in good health and CMV-seropositive.

This clone was detected a few times. V usage is TRBV10-3 and J usage is TRBJ2-7, with D hard to call. V was clipped by 8 bases and J by 1 base, with 6 bases between them. Per the germline V gene, CDR1 is ENHRY and CDR2 is SYGVKD. The CDR3 sequence is 11 residues long. CDR3 in amino acids: CAIGLSYEQYF. DNA for the CDR3: TGTGCCATCGGCTTATCCTACGAGCAGTACTTC.

This sequence joins TRBV28 and TRBJ2-3; D is uncertain. Looked up from germline, CDR1 is MDHEN and CDR2 is SYDVKM. The CDR3 sequence is 13 residues long. V was clipped by 3 bases and J by 1 base, with 5 bases between them. The chain's CDR3 is CASSLSGTDTQYF. The CDR3 DNA reads as TGTGCCAGCAGTTTGAGTGGCACAGATACGCAGTATTTT.

V gene TRBV7-9 combines with J gene TRBJ2-1; TRBD1 agrees at 8 bases. This CDR3 is 18 amino acids long. From germline, CDR1 is SEHNR and CDR2 FQNEAQ (reference sequence). The ends lost 5 bases at V and 2 bases at J; junction bases unmatched: 14. This CDR3 is CASSPHFREQGAYNEQFF. The CDR3 DNA is TGTGCCAGCAGCCCCCATTTCCGCGAACAGGGGGCCTACAATGAGCAGTTCTTC.

The chain is built from TRBV18 and TRBJ2-1, with 7 bases lining up with TRBD1. The germline V gene encodes CDR1 KGHSH and CDR2 LQKENI. Germline trimming cut 6 bases from V and 4 bases from J; bases unmatched to any gene: 6. There are 14 residues in the CDR3. CDR3 nucleotide sequence: TGTGCCAGCTCCTCGGACAGGCTGTACAATGAGCAGTTCTTC. It specifies CASSSDRLYNEQFF. The whole variable domain, remainder taken from reference TRBV18 and TRBJ2-1, is NAGVMQNPRHLVRRRGQEARLRCSPMKGHSHVYWYRQLPEEGLKFMVYLQKENIIDESGMPKERFSAEFPKEGPSILRIQQVVRGDSAAYFCASSSDRLYNEQFFGPGTRLTVL.

J is TRBJ1-5 and V is TRBV21-1; whether TRBD1, the table's D call, matches the DNA was not checked. TRBV21-1 is noted as a pseudogene. CDR3 length equals 14 residues. CDR3 DNA: TGTGCCAGCTATACGGACAGGGGGAATCAGCCCCAGCATTTT. The encoded protein is CASYTDRGNQPQHF.

In the case of this clone: The sample has other DNA sequences that encode this CDR3 too. The rearrangement links TRBV5-1 to TRBJ2-7; perhaps TRBD2 as D (5 bases). The CDR3 consists of 12 residues. V lost 0 bases and J lost 7, with 8 bases in between. CDR1 and CDR2 from the germline V gene are SGHRS and YFSETQ. The DNA for the CDR3 is TGCGCCAGCAGCTTGGGAGGGCGTGAGCAGTACTTC. Translated, it gives CASSLGGREQYF.

The V call is TRBV5-6, the J call TRBJ2-1; 11 bases match TRBD2. V trimming: 2 bases; J trimming: 13 bases; junction bases outside the gene matches: 11. Germline CDR1 and CDR2: SGHDT and YYEEEE. This CDR3 has 15 amino acids. As DNA, the CDR3 is TGTGCCAGCAGCTTTTTCGGAACTAGCGGGAGAACCCAGTTCTTC. This codes for CASSFFGTSGRTQFF.

J is TRBJ2-7 and V is TRBV27; 8 bases align to TRBD1. Losses at the gene ends were 5 bases for V and 0 bases for J; bases not matched to a gene: 6. The CDR3 spans 15 residues. CDR1 and CDR2 from the germline V gene are MNHEY and SMNVEV (reference sequence). The CDR3: CASSLGQGLSYEQYF. The CDR3 coding sequence is TGTGCCAGCAGTCTAGGACAGGGTCTCTCCTACGAGCAGTACTTC.

The rearrangement joins TRBV4-1 to TRBJ1-1; a possible D gene is TRBD1 (6 bases). Trimming left V 4 bases short and J 0 bases short, with 21 bases between. The CDR3 extends over 18 amino acids. CDR1 and CDR2 from the germline V gene are MGHRA and YSYEKL. CDR3 DNA sequence: TGCGCCAGCAGCCCCCAAGCGGGGGGCGCCTCCCTGAACACTGAAGCTTTCTTT. It specifies CASSPQAGGASLNTEAFF.

V and J are TRBV2 and TRBJ2-5, with D uncertain. Germline loops: CDR1 SNHLY, CDR2 FYNNEI. V lost 8 bases, J lost 2 bases, and 18 bases lay in between. The CDR3 has 15 amino acids. Here the CDR3 DNA reads TGTGCCAGCTGCTTCCGCCCGGCGGATCAAGAGACCCAGTACTTC. It encodes CASCFRPADQETQYF.

The V call is TRBV5-1, the J call TRBJ2-1; unclear D gene. CDR3 length: 12 residues. Germline V gives CDR1 SGHRS, CDR2 YFSETQ. Trimming took off 1 base at V and 6 bases at J, with 5 bases between the two ends. CDR3 protein: CASSLSGNEQFF. The CDR3 DNA sequence: TGCGCCAGCAGCTTGTCGGGCAATGAGCAGTTCTTC.

The chain recombines TRBV18 with TRBJ2-5; 8 bases agree with TRBD1. With 3 bases clipped from V and 5 bases from J, the junction kept 8 bases outside the gene matches. This CDR3 contains 15 residues. The germline gives CDR1 KGHSH, CDR2 LQKENI. The CDR3 coding sequence is TGTGCCAGCTCACCCGGCAGGGGGCTTTCCGAGACCCAGTACTTC. Protein sequence: CASSPGRGLSETQYF.

The chain links TRBV19 to TRBJ1-3, with D maybe TRBD1 (5 bases). Trimming stripped 6 bases from V and 0 bases from J, with 12 bases between. CDR1 is LNHDA, CDR2 SQIVND, per germline (reference sequence). The CDR3 spans 15 residues. CDR3 protein: CASSPFDSSGNTIYF. The CDR3 coding sequence is TGTGCCAGTAGCCCGTTCGACAGCTCTGGAAACACCATATATTTT.

This chain links TRBV4-1 with TRBJ2-3, with 11 bases identical to TRBD2. The length of the CDR3 is 17 residues. Per germline, CDR1 MGHRA and CDR2 YSYEKL. J lost 0 bases, V lost 3 bases, and 5 bases had no gene match. CDR3 amino acids: CASSHLLAGVSTDTQYF. CDR3 nucleotides: TGCGCCAGCAGCCACCTACTAGCGGGAGTTAGCACAGATACGCAGTATTTT.

The chain employs TRBV28 and TRBJ1-5; 7 bases fit TRBD1. Germline lookup yields CDR1 MDHEN and CDR2 SYDVKM. The CDR3 consists of 17 residues. V trimming: 6 bases; J trimming: 0 bases; junction bases outside the gene matches: 11. CDR3 nucleotide sequence: TGTGCCAGCAGCGGCAACAGGGGCCCAAATAGCAATCAGCCCCAGCATTTT. Translated: CASSGNRGPNSNQPQHF.

This clone appeared a few times. This chain links TRBV29-1 with TRBJ2-2, with TRBD2 identical over 7 bases. CDR3 length: 16 residues. The ends lost 5 bases at V and 4 bases at J; junction bases unmatched: 13. Germline V gene sequence: CDR1 SQVTM, CDR2 ANQGSEA. The CDR3 DNA follows: TGCAGCGTTAGTCTAAGGGCGGGAGACGCCACCGGGGAGCTGTTTTTT. It codes for CSVSLRAGDATGELFF.

The genes are TRBV7-9 and TRBJ1-4; no clear D gene. Trimming removed 1 base at V and 8 bases at J, with 14 bases between. This CDR3 is 15 amino acids long. Germline CDR1 reads SEHNR; CDR2 reads FQNEAQ (reference sequence). The CDR3 coding sequence is TGTGCCAGCAGCTTAGGCCCAAGGTTGGGCGAAAAACTGTTTTTT. Translating gives CASSLGPRLGEKLFF.

This chain uses TRBV15 with TRBJ2-5, with a possible D match to TRBD2 (7 bases). CDR3 size: 15 residues. Trimming stripped 0 bases from V and 5 bases from J, with 13 bases between. The germline CDR1 and CDR2 sequences are LNHNV and YYDKDF (reference sequence). The CDR3 region has the DNA TGTGCCACCAGCAGAGATAGGGGGAGGGGGGAGACCCAGTACTTC. This encodes CATSRDRGRGETQYF.

This clone was recorded only once. The rearrangement links TRBV5-6 to TRBJ2-1; D is possibly TRBD2 (6 bases). The length of the CDR3 is 15 residues. Trimming removed 4 bases from V and 3 bases from J, with 14 bases in between. The V gene's germline CDR1 is SGHDT and CDR2 YYEEEE. CDR3 in DNA: TGTGCCAGCAGCCTGACTAGTTACAGCTACAATGAGCAGTTCTTC. Protein sequence: CASSLTSYSYNEQFF.

The V call is TRBV9, the J call TRBJ2-3; perhaps TRBD1 as D (5 bases). This CDR3 spans 12 amino acids. The germline V gene encodes CDR1 SGDLS and CDR2 YYNGEE. Trimming left V 3 bases short and J 9 bases short, with 11 bases between. CDR3 coding DNA: TGTGCCAGCAGCGCCTCGAAGGGGACGCAGTATTTT. Translating gives CASSASKGTQYF.

The V call is TRBV5-1, the J call TRBJ2-7, with 10 bases aligning to TRBD1. This CDR3 spans 15 amino acids. Germline values: CDR1 SGHRS, CDR2 YFSETQ. The trim removed 0 bases at V and 4 bases at J, leaving 4 bases unmatched. For the CDR3, the DNA is TGCGCCAGCAGCTTGGGTCCGGGACAGGGGTACGAGCAGTACTTC. Encoded protein: CASSLGPGQGYEQYF.

The V and J genes are TRBV27 and TRBJ2-3, with a weak D call TRBD2 (5 bases). Germline CDR1 is MNHEY and CDR2 is SMNVEV (reference sequence). This CDR3 spans 15 amino acids. Between the trimmed V and J ends, which lost 3 bases and 0 bases, there was a span of 10 bases. In DNA, the CDR3 is TGTGCCAGCAGTTTCGTAGCGCTCAGCACAGATACGCAGTATTTT. Its protein is CASSFVALSTDTQYF.

The gene calls are TRBV7-2 and TRBJ2-2, with D unresolved. V dropped 0 bases and J dropped 3 bases, with 14 bases sitting between them. This CDR3 is built from 17 residues. Germline V CDR1 and CDR2: SGHTA, FQGNSA. This CDR3 is CASSLAARIMDTGELFF. CDR3 nucleotide sequence: TGTGCCAGCAGCTTAGCAGCCAGGATAATGGACACCGGGGAGCTGTTTTTT.

The rearrangement joins TRBV29-1 to TRBJ2-5, with 13 nucleotides matching TRBD2. The CDR3 spans 17 residues. In germline, CDR1 is SQVTM, CDR2 ANQGSEA. The CDR3 region has the DNA TGCAGTCGGCGGGGCGGGACTAGCGGGACCGACCAAGAGACCCAGTACTTC. This gives the protein CSRRGGTSGTDQETQYF.

The chain couples TRBV27 to TRBJ1-3; 8 bases match TRBD1. V was clipped by 8 bases and J by 4 bases; unmatched bases: 10. There are 15 residues in the CDR3. Germline CDR1 is MNHEY and CDR2 is SMNVEV (reference sequence). The CDR3 here is CASASRGRPGNTIYF. DNA of the CDR3: TGTGCCAGCGCAAGCAGGGGGCGCCCCGGAAACACCATATATTTT.

The CDR3 DNA reads as TGTGCCTGGAGTGTAAGGGGATTCTCTGGAAACACCATATATTTT. Its translation: CAWSVRGFSGNTIYF. This rearrangement joins TRBV30 to TRBJ1-3; weak D call: TRBD1 (5 bases). From germline, CDR1 is GTSNPN and CDR2 SVGIG (reference sequence). The CDR3 sequence is 15 residues long. V was clipped by 0 bases and J by 0 bases, with 9 bases between them.

The CDR3 reads CAWSYGQTYQPQHF. CDR3 bases: TGTGCCTGGAGTTATGGACAGACGTATCAGCCCCAGCATTTT. The chain uses TRBV30 and TRBJ1-5, with TRBD1 as a possible D gene (6 bases). The germline gives CDR1 GTSNPN, CDR2 SVGIG (reference sequence). The CDR3 covers 14 residues. The V and J ends lost 2 bases and 5 bases respectively, with 13 bases between them. The complete variable domain, with remaining parts taken from reference TRBV30 and TRBJ1-5, reads SQTIHQWPATLVQPVGSPLSLECTVEGTSNPNLYWYRQAAGRGLQLLFYSVGIGQISSEVPQNLSASRPQDRQFILSSKKLLLSDSGFYLCAWSYGQTYQPQHFGDGTRLSIL.